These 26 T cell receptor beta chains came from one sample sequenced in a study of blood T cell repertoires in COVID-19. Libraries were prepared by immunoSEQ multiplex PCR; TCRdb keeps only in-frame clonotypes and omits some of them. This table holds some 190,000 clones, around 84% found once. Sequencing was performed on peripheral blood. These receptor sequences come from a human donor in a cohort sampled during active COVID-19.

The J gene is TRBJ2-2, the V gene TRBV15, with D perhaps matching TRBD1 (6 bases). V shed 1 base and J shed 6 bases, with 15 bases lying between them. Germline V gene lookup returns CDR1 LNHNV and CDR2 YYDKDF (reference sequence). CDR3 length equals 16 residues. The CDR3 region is CATSRGPGAGSGELFF. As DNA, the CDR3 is TGTGCCACCAGCAGAGGTCCAGGGGCTGGGTCCGGGGAGCTGTTTTTT.

The CDR3 bases are TGTGCCAGCAGGAAAGGGGATGGGGGCTACACCTTC. This encodes CASRKGDGGYTF. The V gene is TRBV2, the J gene TRBJ1-2, with D perhaps matching TRBD1 (5 bases). CDR3 size: 12 residues. From germline, CDR1 is SNHLY and CDR2 FYNNEI. The V and J ends lost 6 bases and 8 bases respectively, with 13 bases between them.

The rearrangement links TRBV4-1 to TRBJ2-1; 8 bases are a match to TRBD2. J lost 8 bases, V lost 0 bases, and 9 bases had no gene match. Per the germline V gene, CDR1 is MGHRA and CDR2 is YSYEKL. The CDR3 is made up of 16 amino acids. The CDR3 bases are TGCGCCAGCAGCCAAGATAGAAGCGGGAGCGGGGATGAGCAGTTCTTC. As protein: CASSQDRSGSGDEQFF.

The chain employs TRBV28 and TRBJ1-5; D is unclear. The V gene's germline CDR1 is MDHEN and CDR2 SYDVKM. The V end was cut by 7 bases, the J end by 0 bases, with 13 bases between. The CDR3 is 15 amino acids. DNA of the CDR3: TGTGCCAGCACTTACGGAGTGTTTAGCAATCAGCCCCAGCATTTT. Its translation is CASTYGVFSNQPQHF.

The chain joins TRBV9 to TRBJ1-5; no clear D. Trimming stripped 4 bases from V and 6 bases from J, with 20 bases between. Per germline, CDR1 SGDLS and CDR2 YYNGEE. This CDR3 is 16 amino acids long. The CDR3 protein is CASSPFAGRAGQPQHF. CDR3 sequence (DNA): TGTGCCAGCAGCCCATTTGCGGGTAGAGCAGGTCAGCCCCAGCATTTT. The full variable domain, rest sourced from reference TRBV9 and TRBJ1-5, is DSGVTQTPKHLITATGQRVTLRCSPRSGDLSVYWYQQSLDQGLQFLIQYYNGEERAKGNILERFSAQQFPDLHSELNLSSLELGDSALYFCASSPFAGRAGQPQHFGDGTRLSIL.

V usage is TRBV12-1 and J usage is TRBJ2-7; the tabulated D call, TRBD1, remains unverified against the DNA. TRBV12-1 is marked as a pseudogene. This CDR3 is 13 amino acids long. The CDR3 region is CASSFRGPHEQYV. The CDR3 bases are TGTGCCAGCAGCTTCAGGGGGCCCCACGAGCAGTACGTC.

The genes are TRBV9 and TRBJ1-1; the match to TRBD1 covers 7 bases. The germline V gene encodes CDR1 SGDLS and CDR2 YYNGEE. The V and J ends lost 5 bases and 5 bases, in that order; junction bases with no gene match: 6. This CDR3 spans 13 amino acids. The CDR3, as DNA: TGTGCCAGCAGGGAGAGGGGGCAAACTGAAGCTTTCTTT. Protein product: CASRERGQTEAFF.

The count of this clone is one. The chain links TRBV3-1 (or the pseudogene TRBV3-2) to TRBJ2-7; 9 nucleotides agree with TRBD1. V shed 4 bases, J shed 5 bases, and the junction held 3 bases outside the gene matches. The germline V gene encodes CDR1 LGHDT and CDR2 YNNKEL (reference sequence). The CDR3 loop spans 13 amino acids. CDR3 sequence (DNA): TGTGCCAGCAGCCGGGACAGGGCCCACGAGCAGTACTTC. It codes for CASSRDRAHEQYF.

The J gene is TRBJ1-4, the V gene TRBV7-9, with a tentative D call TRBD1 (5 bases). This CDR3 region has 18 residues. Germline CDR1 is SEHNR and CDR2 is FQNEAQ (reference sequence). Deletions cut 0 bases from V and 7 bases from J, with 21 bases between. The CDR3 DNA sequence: TGTGCCAGCAGCTTAGCGCGGGGACCGCCCAGGAAGAGTGAAAAACTGTTTTTT. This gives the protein CASSLARGPPRKSEKLFF.

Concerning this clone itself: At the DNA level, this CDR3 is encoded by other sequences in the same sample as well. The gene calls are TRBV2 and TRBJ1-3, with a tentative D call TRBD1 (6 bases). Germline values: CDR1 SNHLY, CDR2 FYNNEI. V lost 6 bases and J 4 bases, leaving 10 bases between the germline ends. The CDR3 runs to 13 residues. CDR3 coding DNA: TGTGCCAGCAGCGGACAGCCAGGAAACACCATATATTTT. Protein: CASSGQPGNTIYF.

In nucleotides, the CDR3 is TGTGCCAGCAGCCAAGATCTAGCGTACACACCCCTCCACTTT. Translating gives CASSQDLAYTPLHF. The chain employs TRBV3-1 (or the pseudogene TRBV3-2) and TRBJ1-6; D unclear. The CDR3 is made up of 14 amino acids. Germline-derived CDR1 and CDR2 are LGHDT and YNNKEL (reference sequence). The V gene lost 0 bases and the J gene lost 11 bases, with 11 bases spanning the gap.

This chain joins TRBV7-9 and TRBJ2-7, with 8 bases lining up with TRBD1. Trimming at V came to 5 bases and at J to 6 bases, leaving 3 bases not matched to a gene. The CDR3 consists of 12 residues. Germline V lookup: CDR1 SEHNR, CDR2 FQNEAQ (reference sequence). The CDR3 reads CASSAGQGEQYV. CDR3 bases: TGTGCCAGCAGCGCAGGACAGGGCGAGCAGTACGTC.

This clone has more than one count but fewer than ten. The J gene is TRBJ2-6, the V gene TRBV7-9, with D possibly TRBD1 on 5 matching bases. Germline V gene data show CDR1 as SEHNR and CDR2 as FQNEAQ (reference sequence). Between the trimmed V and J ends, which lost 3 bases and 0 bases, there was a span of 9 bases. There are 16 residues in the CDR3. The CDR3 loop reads CASSFDRNSGANVLTF. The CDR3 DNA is TGTGCCAGCAGCTTTGACAGAAACTCTGGGGCCAACGTCCTGACTTTC.

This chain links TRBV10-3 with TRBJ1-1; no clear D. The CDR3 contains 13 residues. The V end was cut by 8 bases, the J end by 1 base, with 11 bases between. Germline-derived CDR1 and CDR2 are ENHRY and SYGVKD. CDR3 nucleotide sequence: TGTGCCATCGTCGCCGCGGGGAACACTGAAGCTTTCTTT. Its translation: CAIVAAGNTEAFF.

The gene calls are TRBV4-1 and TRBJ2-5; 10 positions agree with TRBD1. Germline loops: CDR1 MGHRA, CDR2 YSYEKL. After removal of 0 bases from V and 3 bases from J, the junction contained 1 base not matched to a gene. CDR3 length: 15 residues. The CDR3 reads CASSQEGTGEETQYF. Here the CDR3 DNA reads TGCGCCAGCAGCCAAGAGGGGACAGGGGAAGAGACCCAGTACTTC.

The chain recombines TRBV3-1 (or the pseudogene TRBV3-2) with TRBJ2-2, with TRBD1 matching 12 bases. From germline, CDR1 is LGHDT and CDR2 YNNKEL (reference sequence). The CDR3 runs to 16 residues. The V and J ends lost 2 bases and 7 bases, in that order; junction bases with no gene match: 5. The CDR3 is CASSQLGQGAFGELFF. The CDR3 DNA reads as TGTGCCAGCAGCCAATTGGGACAGGGGGCGTTCGGGGAGCTGTTTTTT.

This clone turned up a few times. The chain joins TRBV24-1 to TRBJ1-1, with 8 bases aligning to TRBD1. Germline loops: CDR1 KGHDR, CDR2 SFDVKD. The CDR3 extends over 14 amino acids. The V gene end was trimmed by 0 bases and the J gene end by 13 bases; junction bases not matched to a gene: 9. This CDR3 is CATSDLHGQGLVFF. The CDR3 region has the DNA TGTGCCACCAGTGATTTGCACGGACAGGGCTTAGTTTTCTTT.

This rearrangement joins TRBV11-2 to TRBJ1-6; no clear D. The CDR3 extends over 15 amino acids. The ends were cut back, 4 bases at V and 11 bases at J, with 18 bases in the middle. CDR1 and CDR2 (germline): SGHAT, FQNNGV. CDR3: CASSSDVQAFPPLHF. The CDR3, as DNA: TGTGCCAGCAGCTCCGACGTCCAGGCTTTTCCACCCCTCCACTTT.

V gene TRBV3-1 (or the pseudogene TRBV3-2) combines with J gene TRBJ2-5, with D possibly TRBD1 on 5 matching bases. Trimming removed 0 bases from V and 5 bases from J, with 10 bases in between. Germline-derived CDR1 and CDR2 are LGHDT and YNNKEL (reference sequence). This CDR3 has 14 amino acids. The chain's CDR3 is CASSQEGLRETQYF. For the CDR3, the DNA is TGTGCCAGCAGCCAAGAGGGGCTCAGGGAGACCCAGTACTTC.

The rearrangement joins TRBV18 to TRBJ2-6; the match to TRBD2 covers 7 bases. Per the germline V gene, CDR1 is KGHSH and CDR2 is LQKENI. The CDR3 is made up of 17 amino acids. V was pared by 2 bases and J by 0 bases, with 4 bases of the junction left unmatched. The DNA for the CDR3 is TGTGCCAGCTCACCAATGGGAGGGGCCTCTGGGGCCAACGTCCTGACTTTC. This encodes CASSPMGGASGANVLTF.

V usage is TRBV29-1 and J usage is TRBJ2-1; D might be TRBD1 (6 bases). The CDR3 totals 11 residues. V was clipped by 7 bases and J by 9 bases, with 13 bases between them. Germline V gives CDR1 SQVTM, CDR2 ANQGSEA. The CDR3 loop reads CSATTGFEQFF. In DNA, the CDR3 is TGCAGCGCAACAACAGGGTTTGAGCAGTTCTTC.

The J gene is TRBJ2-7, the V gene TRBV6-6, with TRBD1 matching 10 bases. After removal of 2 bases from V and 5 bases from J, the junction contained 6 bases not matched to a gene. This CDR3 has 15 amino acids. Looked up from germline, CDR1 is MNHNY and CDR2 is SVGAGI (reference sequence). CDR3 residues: CASSYIQTGGNEQYF. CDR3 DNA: TGTGCCAGCAGTTACATCCAGACAGGGGGCAACGAGCAGTACTTC.

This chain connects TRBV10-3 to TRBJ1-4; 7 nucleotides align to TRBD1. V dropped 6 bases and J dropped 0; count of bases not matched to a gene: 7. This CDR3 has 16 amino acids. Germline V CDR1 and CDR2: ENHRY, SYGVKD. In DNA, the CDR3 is TGTGCCATCAGCCGGGACAGCCCCTCAACTAATGAAAAACTGTTTTTT. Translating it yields CAISRDSPSTNEKLFF.

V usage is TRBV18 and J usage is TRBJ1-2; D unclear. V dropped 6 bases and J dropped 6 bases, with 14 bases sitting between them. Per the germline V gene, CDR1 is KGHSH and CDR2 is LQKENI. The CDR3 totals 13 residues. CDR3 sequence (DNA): TGTGCCAGCTCTGAGTCCTCAGGCAATGGCTACACCTTC. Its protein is CASSESSGNGYTF.

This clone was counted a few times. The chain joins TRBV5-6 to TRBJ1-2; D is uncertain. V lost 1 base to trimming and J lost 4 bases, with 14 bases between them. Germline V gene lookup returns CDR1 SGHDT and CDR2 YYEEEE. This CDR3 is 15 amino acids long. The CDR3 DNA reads TGTGCCAGCAGCTTGCCCGAGTTCCGGTCCTATGGCTACACCTTC. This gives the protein CASSLPEFRSYGYTF.

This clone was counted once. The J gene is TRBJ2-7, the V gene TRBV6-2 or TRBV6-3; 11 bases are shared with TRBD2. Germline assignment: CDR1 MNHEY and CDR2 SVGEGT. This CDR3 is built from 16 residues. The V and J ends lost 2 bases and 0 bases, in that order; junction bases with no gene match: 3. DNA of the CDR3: TGTGCCAGCAGTTACCGACTAGCGGGAAGCTCCTACGAGCAGTACGTC. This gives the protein CASSYRLAGSSYEQYV.